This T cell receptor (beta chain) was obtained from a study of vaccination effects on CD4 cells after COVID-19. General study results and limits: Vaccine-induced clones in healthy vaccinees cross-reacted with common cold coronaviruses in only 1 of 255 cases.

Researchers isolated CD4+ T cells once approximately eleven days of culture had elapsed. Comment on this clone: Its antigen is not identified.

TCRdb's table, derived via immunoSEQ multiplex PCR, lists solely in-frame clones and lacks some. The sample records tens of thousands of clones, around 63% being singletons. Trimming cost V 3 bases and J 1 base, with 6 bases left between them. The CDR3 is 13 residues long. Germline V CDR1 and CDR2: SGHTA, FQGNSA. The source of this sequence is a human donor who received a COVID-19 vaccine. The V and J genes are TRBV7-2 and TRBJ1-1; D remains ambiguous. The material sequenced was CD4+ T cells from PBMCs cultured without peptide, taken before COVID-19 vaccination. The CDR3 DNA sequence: TGTGCCAGCAGCTTCGGGAGGAACACTGAAGCTTTCTTT. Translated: CASSFGRNTEAFF.